This paragraph covers one TCR beta chain sequence. This sample was included in a study of blood T cell repertoires in COVID-19. As for the study in general: Specimens from acute and convalescent COVID-19 originated in the United States, Italy and Spain.

In the original processing: For nucleated cells, counts were estimated from reference gene primer amplification. The data were produced by immunoSEQ multiplex PCR, yet TCRdb's version contains in-frame clones alone and is incomplete. The V and J calls and the clone size are those of that table, but D and trimming were determined from the DNA. In the table there are approximately 300,000 clones, over 75% of which are singletons. This clonotype was sampled from a woman aged 25 to 39 with COVID-19, enrolled during active disease. The sample was peripheral blood.

Here the CDR3 DNA reads TGTGCCAGCAGGGGGACTAGCGGGAGTCTGACAGATACGCAGTATTTT. This codes for CASRGTSGSLTDTQYF. This chain connects TRBV6-6 to TRBJ2-3; 14 bases match TRBD2. The CDR3 is made up of 16 amino acids. Unmatched junction bases numbered 5, after V lost 6 bases and J lost 3 bases. Germline V CDR1 and CDR2: MNHNY, SVGAGI (reference sequence).